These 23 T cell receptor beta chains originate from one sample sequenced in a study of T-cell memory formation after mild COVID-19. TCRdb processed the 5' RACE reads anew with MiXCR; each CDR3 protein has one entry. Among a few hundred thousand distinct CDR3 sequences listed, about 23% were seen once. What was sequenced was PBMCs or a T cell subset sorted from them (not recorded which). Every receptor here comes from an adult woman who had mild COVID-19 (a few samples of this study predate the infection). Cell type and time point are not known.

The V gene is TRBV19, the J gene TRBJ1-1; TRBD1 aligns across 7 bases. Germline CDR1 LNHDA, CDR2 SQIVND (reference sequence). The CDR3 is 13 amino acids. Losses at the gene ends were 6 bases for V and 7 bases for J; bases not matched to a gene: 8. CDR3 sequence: CASSGQGVYEAFF. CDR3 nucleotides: TGTGCCAGTAGCGGGCAGGGGGTTTATGAAGCTTTCTTT.

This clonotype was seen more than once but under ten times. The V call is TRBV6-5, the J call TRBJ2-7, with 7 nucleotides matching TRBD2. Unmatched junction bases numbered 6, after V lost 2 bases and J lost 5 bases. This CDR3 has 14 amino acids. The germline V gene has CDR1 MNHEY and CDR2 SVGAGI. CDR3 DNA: TGTGCCAGCAGTTACCCCGGACTAGACAACGAGCAGTACTTC. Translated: CASSYPGLDNEQYF.

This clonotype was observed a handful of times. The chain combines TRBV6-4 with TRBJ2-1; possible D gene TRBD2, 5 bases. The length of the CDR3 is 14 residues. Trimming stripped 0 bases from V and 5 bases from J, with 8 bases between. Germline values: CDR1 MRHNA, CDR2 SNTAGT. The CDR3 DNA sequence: TGTGCCAGCAGTGACTCAGGCGGGCACAATGAGCAGTTCTTC. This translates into CASSDSGGHNEQFF.

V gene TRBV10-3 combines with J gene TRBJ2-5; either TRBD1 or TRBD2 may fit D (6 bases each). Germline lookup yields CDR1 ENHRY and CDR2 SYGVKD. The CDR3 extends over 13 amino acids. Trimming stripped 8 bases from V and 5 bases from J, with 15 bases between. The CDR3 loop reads CAIGGGTAETQYF. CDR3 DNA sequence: TGTGCCATCGGAGGGGGGACTGCCGAGACCCAGTACTTC.

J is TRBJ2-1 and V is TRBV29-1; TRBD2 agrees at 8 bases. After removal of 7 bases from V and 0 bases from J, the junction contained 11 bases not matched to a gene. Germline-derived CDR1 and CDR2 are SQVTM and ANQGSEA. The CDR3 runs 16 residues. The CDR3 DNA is TGCAGCGACACTAGCGGAGAAGTAAACTCCTACAATGAGCAGTTCTTC. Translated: CSDTSGEVNSYNEQFF.

The CDR3 spells CASSQDSLGDEAFF. The CDR3 bases are TGCGCCAGCAGCCAAGATTCCTTGGGCGACGAAGCTTTCTTT. The chain links TRBV4-1 to TRBJ1-1, with D hard to call. Trimming stripped 0 bases from V and 8 bases from J, with 13 bases between. Germline CDR1 is MGHRA and CDR2 is YSYEKL. The CDR3 spans 14 residues.

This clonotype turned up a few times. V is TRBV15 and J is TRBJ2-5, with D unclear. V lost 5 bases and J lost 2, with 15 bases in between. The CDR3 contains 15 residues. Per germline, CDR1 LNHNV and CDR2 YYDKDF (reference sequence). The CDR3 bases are TGTGCCACCAGCCGACTGGGGAACTCTCAAGAGACCCAGTACTTC. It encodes CATSRLGNSQETQYF.

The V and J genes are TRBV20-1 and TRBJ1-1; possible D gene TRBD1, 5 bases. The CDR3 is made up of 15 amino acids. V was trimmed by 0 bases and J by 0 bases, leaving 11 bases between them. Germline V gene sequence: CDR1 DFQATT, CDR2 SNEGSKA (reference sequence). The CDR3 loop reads CSARDQGRVNTEAFF. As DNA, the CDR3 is TGCAGTGCTAGAGATCAAGGCAGGGTGAACACTGAAGCTTTCTTT.

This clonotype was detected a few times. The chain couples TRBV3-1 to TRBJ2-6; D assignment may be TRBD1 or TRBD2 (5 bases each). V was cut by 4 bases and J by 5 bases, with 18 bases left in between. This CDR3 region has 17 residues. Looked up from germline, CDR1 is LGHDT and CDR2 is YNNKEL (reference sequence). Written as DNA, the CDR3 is TGTGCCAGCAGCCCAACCGGAGCGGACACCTGGGCCAACGTCCTGACTTTC. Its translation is CASSPTGADTWANVLTF. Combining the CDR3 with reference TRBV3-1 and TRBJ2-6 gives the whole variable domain DTAVSQTPKYLVTQMGNDKSIKCEQNLGHDTMYWYKQDSKKFLKIMFSYNNKELIINETVPNRFSPKSPDKAHLNLHINSLELGDSAVYFCASSPTGADTWANVLTFGAGSRLTVL.

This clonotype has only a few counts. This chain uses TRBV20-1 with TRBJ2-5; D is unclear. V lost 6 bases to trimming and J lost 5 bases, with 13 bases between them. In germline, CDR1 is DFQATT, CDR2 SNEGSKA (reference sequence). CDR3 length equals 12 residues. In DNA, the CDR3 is TGCAGTGCCTCTTACAGTGCGGAGACCCAGTACTTC. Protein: CSASYSAETQYF.

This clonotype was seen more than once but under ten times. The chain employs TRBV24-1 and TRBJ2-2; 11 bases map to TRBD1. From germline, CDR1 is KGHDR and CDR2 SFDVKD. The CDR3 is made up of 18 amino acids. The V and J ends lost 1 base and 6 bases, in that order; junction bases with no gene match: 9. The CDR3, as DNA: TGTGCCACCAGTGATTTAAGTTTGGACAGGGGGCGGTCCGGGGAGCTGTTTTTT. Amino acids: CATSDLSLDRGRSGELFF.

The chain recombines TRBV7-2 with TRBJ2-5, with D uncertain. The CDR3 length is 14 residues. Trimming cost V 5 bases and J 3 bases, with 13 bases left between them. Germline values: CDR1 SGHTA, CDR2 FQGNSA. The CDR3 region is CASSPVEREETQYF. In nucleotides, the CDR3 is TGTGCCAGCAGCCCAGTGGAGCGAGAAGAGACCCAGTACTTC.

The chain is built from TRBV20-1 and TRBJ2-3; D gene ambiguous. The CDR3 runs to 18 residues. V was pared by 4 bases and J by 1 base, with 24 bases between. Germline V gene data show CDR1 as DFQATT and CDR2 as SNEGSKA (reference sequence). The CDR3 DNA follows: TGCAGTGCTAACGGCCTCCCGGAGTCCCTTTTCGGCACAGATACGCAGTATTTT. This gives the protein CSANGLPESLFGTDTQYF.

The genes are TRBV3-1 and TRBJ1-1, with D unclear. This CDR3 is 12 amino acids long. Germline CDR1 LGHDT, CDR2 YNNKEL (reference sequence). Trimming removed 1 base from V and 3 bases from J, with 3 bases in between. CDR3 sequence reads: CASSQVDTEAFF. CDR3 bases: TGTGCCAGCAGCCAAGTGGACACTGAAGCTTTCTTT.

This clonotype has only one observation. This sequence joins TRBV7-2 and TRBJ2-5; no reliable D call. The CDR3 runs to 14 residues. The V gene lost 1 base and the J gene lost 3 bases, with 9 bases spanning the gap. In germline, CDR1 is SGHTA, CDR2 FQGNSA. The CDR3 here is CASSLERVKETQYF. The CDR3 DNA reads TGTGCCAGCAGCTTAGAACGGGTAAAAGAGACCCAGTACTTC.

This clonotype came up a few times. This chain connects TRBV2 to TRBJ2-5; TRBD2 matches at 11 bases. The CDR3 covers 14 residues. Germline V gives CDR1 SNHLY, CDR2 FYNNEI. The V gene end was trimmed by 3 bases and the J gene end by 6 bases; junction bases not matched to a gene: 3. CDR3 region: CASSDTSGGKTQYF. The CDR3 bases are TGTGCCAGCAGTGACACTAGCGGGGGAAAGACCCAGTACTTC.

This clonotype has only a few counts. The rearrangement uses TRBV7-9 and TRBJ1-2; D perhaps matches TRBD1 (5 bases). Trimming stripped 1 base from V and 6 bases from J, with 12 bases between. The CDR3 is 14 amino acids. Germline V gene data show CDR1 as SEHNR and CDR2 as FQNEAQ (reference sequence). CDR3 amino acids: CASSLVQGMDGYTF. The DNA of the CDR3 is TGTGCCAGCAGCTTAGTGCAGGGTATGGATGGCTACACCTTC.

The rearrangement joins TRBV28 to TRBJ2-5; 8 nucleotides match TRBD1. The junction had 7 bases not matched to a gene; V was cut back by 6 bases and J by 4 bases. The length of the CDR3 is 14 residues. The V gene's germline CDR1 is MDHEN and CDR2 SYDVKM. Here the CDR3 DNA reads TGTGCCAGCAGGGCGGGCAGGGGGCTAGAGACCCAGTACTTC. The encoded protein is CASRAGRGLETQYF.

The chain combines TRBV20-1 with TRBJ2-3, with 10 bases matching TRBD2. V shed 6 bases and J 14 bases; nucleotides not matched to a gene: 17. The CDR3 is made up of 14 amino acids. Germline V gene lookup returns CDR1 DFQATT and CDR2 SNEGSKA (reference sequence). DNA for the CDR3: TGCAGTGCGCCTTCACCGACTAGCGGGCCATACACGTATTTT. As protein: CSAPSPTSGPYTYF.

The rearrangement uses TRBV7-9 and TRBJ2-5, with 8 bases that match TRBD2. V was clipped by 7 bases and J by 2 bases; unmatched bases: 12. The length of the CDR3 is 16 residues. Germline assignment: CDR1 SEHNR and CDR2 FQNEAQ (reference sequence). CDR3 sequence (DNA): TGTGCCAGCACCCCGGGGGGGCAGGGAGAACAAGAGACCCAGTACTTC. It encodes CASTPGGQGEQETQYF.

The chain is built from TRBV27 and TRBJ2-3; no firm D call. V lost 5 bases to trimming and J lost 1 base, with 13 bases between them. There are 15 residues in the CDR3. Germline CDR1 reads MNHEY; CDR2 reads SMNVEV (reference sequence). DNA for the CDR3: TGTGCCAGCAGTCCCCCACCCTTGGGCACAGATACGCAGTATTTT. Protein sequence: CASSPPPLGTDTQYF.

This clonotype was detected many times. The CDR3 here is CASSFGTGAYEQYF. CDR3 nucleotides: TGTGCCAGCAGCTTCGGGACAGGGGCCTACGAGCAGTACTTC. V gene TRBV7-9 combines with J gene TRBJ2-7; 10 bases are a match to TRBD1. J lost 2 bases, V lost 3 bases, and 1 base had no gene match. The CDR3 is 14 amino acids. Per the germline V gene, CDR1 is SEHNR and CDR2 is FQNEAQ (reference sequence).

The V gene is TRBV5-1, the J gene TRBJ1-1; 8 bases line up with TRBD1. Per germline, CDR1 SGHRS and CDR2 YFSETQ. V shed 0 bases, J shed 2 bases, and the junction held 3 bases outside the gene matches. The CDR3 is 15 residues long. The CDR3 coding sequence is TGCGCCAGCAGCTTGGGTCAGGGGGCTAACACTGAAGCTTTCTTT. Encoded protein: CASSLGQGANTEAFF.